This TCR beta chain was retrieved from a study of response to subunit inactivated influenza vaccine. Germline V CDR1 and CDR2: SEHNR, FQNEAQ (reference sequence). The CDR3 covers 16 residues. V lost 4 bases and J lost 5, with 20 bases in between. TCRdb used MiXCR to reprocess the RT-PCR reads, holding one entry per CDR3 protein. The table has over 150,000 distinct CDR3 sequences, around a tenth seen once. This material consisted of non-naive T cells sorted from PBMCs, taken on the day of vaccination. The chain links TRBV7-9 to TRBJ2-5; D may be TRBD1 or TRBD2 (5 bases each). The clonotype originates from a man aged 50 or older who received an inactivated influenza vaccine. CDR3 coding DNA: TGTGCCAGCAGCTCCCGAAAACGGGGCGACGGGGAGACCCAGTACTTC. Its translation is CASSSRKRGDGETQYF.